These 5 T cell receptor beta chains came from one sample sequenced in a study of T cell repertoires in cytomegalovirus infection. From the reads, TCRdb called clonotypes with MiXCR, one entry per CDR3 protein. The table lists about 900,000 distinct CDR3 sequences, about a third of them singletons. Their target antigens are unknown. Sequenced material: cultured CD8+ T cells from PBMCs, taken from culture after CMV antigen stimulation. Receptor source: a human donor in good health (CMV status not recorded). Some clones in this sample may be carry-over from other donors' samples.

The chain recombines TRBV19 with TRBJ2-1, with D possibly being TRBD2 (6 bases). The germline V gene encodes CDR1 LNHDA and CDR2 SQIVND (reference sequence). This CDR3 spans 15 amino acids. Trimming took off 5 bases at V and 8 bases at J, with 19 bases between the two ends. CDR3 sequence reads: CASSWFVGPSDEQFF. The CDR3 nucleotides are TGTGCCAGTAGTTGGTTCGTCGGCCCTAGCGATGAGCAGTTCTTC. Together with reference TRBV19 and TRBJ2-1, the CDR3 gives the full variable domain: DGGITQSPKYLFRKEGQNVTLSCEQNLNHDAMYWYRQDPGQGLRLIYYSQIVNDFQKGDIAEGYSVSREKKESFPLTVTSAQKNPTAFYLCASSWFVGPSDEQFFGPGTRLTVL.

The genes are TRBV7-2 and TRBJ1-1, with D unclear. The CDR3 is 13 amino acids. Trimming pared 5 bases from V and 4 bases from J, leaving 11 bases between. From germline, CDR1 is SGHTA and CDR2 FQGNSA. Written as DNA, the CDR3 is TGTGCCAGCAGCCTGGAGAGGGCCACTGAAGCTTTCTTT. Amino acids: CASSLERATEAFF.

The table lists this clonotype with a few counts. V usage is TRBV7-3 and J usage is TRBJ1-1; TRBD1 is a possible D gene (5 bases). V gave up 4 bases and J gave up 0 bases, with 12 bases separating them. The germline CDR1 and CDR2 sequences are SGHTA and FQGTGA. CDR3 length: 15 residues. CDR3 DNA: TGTGCCAGCAGCTCAACCGGACACTTGAACACTGAAGCTTTCTTT. Amino acids: CASSSTGHLNTEAFF.

The genes are TRBV7-3 and TRBJ2-3, with 13 bases that match TRBD2. Looked up from germline, CDR1 is SGHTA and CDR2 is FQGTGA. J gave up 2 bases and V 1 base, and 6 bases lay outside the gene matches. The length of the CDR3 is 18 residues. Written as DNA, the CDR3 is TGTGCCAGCAGCTTAAACCCCGGACTAGCGGGGGACACAGATACGCAGTATTTT. Its translation: CASSLNPGLAGDTDTQYF.

There are many counts of this clonotype. The rearrangement uses TRBV7-8 and TRBJ2-7; the D gene could be TRBD1 or TRBD2 (5 bases each). Between the trimmed V and J ends, which lost 2 bases and 7 bases, there was a span of 15 bases. This CDR3 has 14 amino acids. Looked up from germline, CDR1 is SGHVS and CDR2 is FQNEAQ. The CDR3 DNA reads TGTGCCAGCAGCTTACTCCACGGGACGAGAGAGCAGTACTTC. This sequence encodes CASSLLHGTREQYF. Full variable domain (missing parts from reference TRBV7-8 and TRBJ2-7): GAGVSQSPRYKVAKRGQDVALRCDPISGHVSLFWYQQALGQGPEFLTYFQNEAQLDKSGLPSDRFFAERPEGSVSTLKIQRTQQEDSAVYLCASSLLHGTREQYFGPGTRLTVT.